This TCR beta chain originates from a study of T cells in Graves' hyperthyroidism and ophthalmopathy. Amplified regions were TCR beta CDR3 sequences from RNA transcripts. When the TCR CDR3 underwent first-round RT-PCR, the HTBI primer set was used. TCRdb recomputed calls from the multiplex PCR reads with MiXCR, one row per CDR3 protein. The sample has fewer than 600,000 distinct CDR3 sequences; 14% are singletons. Reasons for excluding patients were uncontrolled infection, other autoimmune disease, pregnancy or lactation. Ten or more counts support this clonotype. Germline V gene lookup returns CDR1 SGHRS and CDR2 YFSETQ. Between the trimmed V and J ends, which lost 0 bases and 5 bases, there was a span of 14 bases. This CDR3 has 15 residues.

The origin of this receptor is a woman in her thirties or forties with Graves' hyperthyroidism. Material: blood. The chain employs TRBV5-1 and TRBJ2-5; perhaps TRBD2 as D (7 bases). The CDR3 DNA reads TGCGCCAGCAGCTTGGCTCGGGGGGCCTTTGAGACCCAGTACTTC. Protein product: CASSLARGAFETQYF.